Each of the 27 T cell receptor beta chains below was sequenced from the same sample in a study of sequential checkpoint blockade in melanoma. Here immunoSEQ multiplex PCR was the method, and the copy in TCRdb shows in-frame clones only, minus some. The sample yields about 20,000 clones, approximately 80% seen once. The treatment was: randomized to nivolumab then ipilimumab (arm A) or the reverse (arm B). The specimen comprised CD8+ T cells sorted from blood (inferred from file names), sampled from a patient given nivolumab and ipilimumab in sequence. The receptors here all came from a human donor with melanoma.

This clone was counted a single time. The genes are TRBV6-5 and TRBJ2-7, with 7 bases aligning to TRBD1. The germline V gene encodes CDR1 MNHEY and CDR2 SVGAGI. The CDR3 contains 15 residues. V shed 2 bases and J 4 bases; nucleotides not matched to a gene: 8. CDR3 bases: TGTGCCAGCAGTTACGGCCAGGGGGTGGGTTACGAGCAGTACTTC. It is translated as CASSYGQGVGYEQYF.

The chain combines TRBV4-1 with TRBJ2-5; 8 bases align to TRBD2. CDR1 MGHRA and CDR2 YSYEKL come from the germline V gene. There are 16 residues in the CDR3. The junction had 13 bases not matched to a gene; V was cut back by 5 bases and J by 5 bases. Here the CDR3 DNA reads TGCGCCAGCAGCGGCGAAGCGGGGGCGTTGGGGGAGACCCAGTACTTC. Translating it yields CASSGEAGALGETQYF.

The chain combines TRBV7-9 with TRBJ2-5; 7 nucleotides match TRBD2. Germline V gene sequence: CDR1 SEHNR, CDR2 FQNEAQ (reference sequence). The CDR3 covers 16 residues. V dropped 6 bases and J dropped 4; count of bases not matched to a gene: 14. The CDR3 sequence: CASSPPLERGRETQYF. In DNA form, the CDR3 reads TGTGCCAGCAGTCCGCCCTTAGAGCGGGGCCGAGAGACCCAGTACTTC.

The genes are TRBV11-3 and TRBJ2-7, with D perhaps TRBD2 (7 bases). Germline V CDR1 and CDR2: SGHNT, YENEEA. Deletions cut 6 bases from V and 6 bases from J, with 9 bases between. The CDR3 runs 11 residues. The CDR3 reads CASRGGREQYF. CDR3 bases: TGTGCCAGCAGGGGGGGGCGCGAGCAGTACTTC.

The chain combines TRBV28 with TRBJ2-5; tentatively, D is TRBD1 (5 bases). The germline CDR1 and CDR2 sequences are MDHEN and SYDVKM. V gave up 5 bases and J gave up 0 bases, with 16 bases separating them. This CDR3 region has 16 residues. CDR3 DNA: TGTGCCAGCAGTACAAAAGGGGATACGTACCAAGAGACCCAGTACTTC. As protein: CASSTKGDTYQETQYF.

The V gene is TRBV29-1, the J gene TRBJ1-2; TRBD1 matches 10 bases. The germline V gene has CDR1 SQVTM and CDR2 ANQGSEA. This CDR3 region has 11 residues. The junction had 4 bases not matched to a gene; V was cut back by 7 bases and J by 8 bases. CDR3 residues: CSGGQGNGYTF. The CDR3 nucleotides read TGCAGCGGGGGACAGGGGAACGGCTACACCTTC.

This clone was detected only once. CDR3 residues: CATHSGVNTDTQYF. CDR3 coding DNA: TGTGCCACCCATTCGGGGGTAAACACAGATACGCAGTATTTT. This chain links TRBV19 with TRBJ2-3; a possible D gene is TRBD2 (6 bases). The germline V gene encodes CDR1 LNHDA and CDR2 SQIVND (reference sequence). The CDR3 is 14 amino acids. The V end was cut by 10 bases, the J end by 2 bases, with 16 bases between.

The J gene is TRBJ1-2, the V gene TRBV28, with D possibly TRBD1 on 5 matching bases. Germline CDR1 MDHEN, CDR2 SYDVKM. Trimming took 7 bases from V and 6 from J, leaving 15 bases between them. The CDR3 loop spans 13 amino acids. The CDR3 DNA follows: TGTGCCAGCACCGCTTGGGGGAGGGATGGCTACACCTTC. It translates to CASTAWGRDGYTF.

This clone was counted between two and nine times. V gene TRBV5-4 combines with J gene TRBJ2-5; D might be TRBD2 (6 bases). This CDR3 contains 13 residues. Germline CDR1 is SGHNT and CDR2 is YYREEE (reference sequence). With 0 bases removed from V and 3 bases from J, the gap between germline ends came to 6 bases. CDR3 DNA sequence: TGTGCCAGCAGCTTGGCTAGCGAAGAGACCCAGTACTTC. Its translation is CASSLASEETQYF. The variable domain in full, completed from reference TRBV5-4 and TRBJ2-5, reads ETGVTQSPTHLIKTRGQQVTLRCSSQSGHNTVSWYQQALGQGPQFIFQYYREEENGRGNFPPRFSGLQFPNYSSELNVNALELDDSALYLCASSLASEETQYFGPGTRLLVL.

The V call is TRBV4-3, the J call TRBJ2-3; D possibly corresponds to TRBD2 (7 bases). The CDR3 consists of 16 residues. The germline V gene encodes CDR1 LGHNA and CDR2 YSLEER. Trimming removed 1 base at V and 5 bases at J, with 16 bases between. The CDR3 DNA follows: TGCGCCAGCAGCCAAGTAGGGGGGGCGAGTGGAGATACGCAGTATTTT. Protein: CASSQVGGASGDTQYF.

CDR3 coding DNA: TGTGCCAGCAGTTCACAGGGGGCAGGATATGGCTACACCTTC. Translating it yields CASSSQGAGYGYTF. The chain joins TRBV6-5 to TRBJ1-2; 9 bases agree with TRBD1. Germline CDR1 reads MNHEY; CDR2 reads SVGAGI. The CDR3 runs to 14 residues. V was pared by 4 bases and J by 5 bases, with 5 bases of the junction left unmatched.

This clone was counted a single time. CDR3 residues: CSVPTGFF. The CDR3 DNA sequence: TGCAGCGTCCCTACAGGGTTCTTC. V usage is TRBV29-1 and J usage is TRBJ2-1, with D possibly being TRBD1 (5 bases). Germline loops: CDR1 SQVTM, CDR2 ANQGSEA. The CDR3 extends over 8 amino acids. The V end was cut by 6 bases, the J end by 15 bases, with 9 bases between.

The rearrangement links TRBV4-2 to TRBJ1-2; TRBD1 matches 7 bases. The CDR3 is 16 amino acids. The trim removed 0 bases at V and 4 bases at J, leaving 8 bases unmatched. Germline V gene sequence: CDR1 LGHNA, CDR2 YNFKEQ. For the CDR3, the DNA is TGTGCCAGCAGCCAAGATGACGAGGGGGCTCTCTATGGCTACACCTTC. This sequence encodes CASSQDDEGALYGYTF.

This rearrangement joins TRBV4-3 to TRBJ1-6, with no clear D. Germline loops: CDR1 LGHNA, CDR2 YSLEER. The V and J ends lost 1 base and 7 bases respectively, with 17 bases between them. The CDR3 contains 17 residues. In DNA form, the CDR3 reads TGCGCCAGCAGCCAAGTAGGAGGCGACCCGAGGAATTCACCCCTCCACTTT. Its translation is CASSQVGGDPRNSPLHF.

The chain employs TRBV9 and TRBJ2-1; 8 bases agree with TRBD2. The CDR3 covers 14 residues. Looked up from germline, CDR1 is SGDLS and CDR2 is YYNGEE. With 3 bases clipped from V and 6 bases from J, the junction kept 5 bases outside the gene matches. CDR3: CASSGSGTSNEQFF. In DNA, the CDR3 is TGTGCCAGCAGCGGTTCCGGGACTAGCAATGAGCAGTTCTTC. Variable domain in full (rest from reference TRBV9 and TRBJ2-1): DSGVTQTPKHLITATGQRVTLRCSPRSGDLSVYWYQQSLDQGLQFLIQYYNGEERAKGNILERFSAQQFPDLHSELNLSSLELGDSALYFCASSGSGTSNEQFFGPGTRLTVL.

V and J are TRBV10-3 and TRBJ2-5, with 7 nucleotides matching TRBD1. Trimming removed 6 bases from V and 1 base from J; junction bases left unmatched: 8. This CDR3 region has 15 residues. CDR1 is ENHRY and CDR2 is SYGVKD in the germline V gene. The chain's CDR3 is CAIRRTGQGQETQYF. As DNA, the CDR3 is TGTGCCATCAGGAGGACAGGCCAGGGCCAAGAGACCCAGTACTTC.

The V and J genes are TRBV4-3 and TRBJ1-2; D unclear. V was cut by 0 bases and J by 4 bases, with 12 bases left in between. This CDR3 region has 15 residues. Germline V gene sequence: CDR1 LGHNA, CDR2 YSLEER. This CDR3 reads CASSQDRWSPYGYTF. CDR3 DNA: TGCGCCAGCAGCCAAGATCGGTGGAGTCCCTATGGCTACACCTTC.

V gene TRBV6-5 combines with J gene TRBJ2-2; D remains ambiguous. The CDR3 is 13 residues long. Germline CDR1 MNHEY, CDR2 SVGAGI. The V gene lost 4 bases and the J gene lost 5 bases, with 8 bases spanning the gap. CDR3 DNA: TGTGCCAGCAGTTTGCTCCAGACCGGGGAGCTGTTTTTT. This sequence encodes CASSLLQTGELFF.

This clone has just a few counts. This chain uses TRBV19 with TRBJ1-5; TRBD1 matches 8 bases. Germline loops: CDR1 LNHDA, CDR2 SQIVND (reference sequence). The V and J ends lost 4 bases and 2 bases, in that order; junction bases with no gene match: 4. The CDR3 extends over 15 amino acids. The CDR3 DNA sequence: TGTGCCAGTAGTACTGAGGACAGGGGCAATCAGCCCCAGCATTTT. Translating gives CASSTEDRGNQPQHF.

This chain connects TRBV29-1 to TRBJ1-1, with D possibly matching TRBD1 (5 bases). The CDR3 covers 14 residues. V lost 3 bases to trimming and J lost 5 bases, with 16 bases between them. Per germline, CDR1 SQVTM and CDR2 ANQGSEA. In nucleotides, the CDR3 is TGCAGCGTTGACCCCGGCAGGGAGGTGACTGAAGCTTTCTTT. This sequence encodes CSVDPGREVTEAFF. Filled out from reference TRBV29-1 and TRBJ1-1, the complete variable domain reads SAVISQKPSRDICQRGTSLTIQCQVDSQVTMMFWYRQQPGQSLTLIATANQGSEATYESGFVIDKFPISRPNLTFSTLTVSNMSPEDSSIYLCSVDPGREVTEAFFGQGTRLTVV.

V gene TRBV29-1 combines with J gene TRBJ1-1, with 10 bases lining up with TRBD1. Germline-derived CDR1 and CDR2 are SQVTM and ANQGSEA. The CDR3 consists of 19 residues. V shed 3 bases and J 1 base; nucleotides not matched to a gene: 17. This chain's CDR3 is CSVDYGDRGLIVGNTEAFF. DNA for the CDR3: TGCAGCGTTGATTATGGGGACAGGGGTTTAATCGTGGGGAACACTGAAGCTTTCTTT.

As regards this clone: A read error likely explains this, since a far larger clone differs by one base. Other DNA sequences of this sample code for an identical CDR3. The chain links TRBV4-1 to TRBJ1-6; perhaps TRBD1 as D (6 bases). Germline loops: CDR1 MGHRA, CDR2 YSYEKL. The CDR3 has 13 amino acids. As DNA, the CDR3 is TGCGCCAGCAGCCAGGCAGGGGATTCGCCCCTCCACTTT. Protein sequence: CASSQAGDSPLHF.

J is TRBJ1-2 and V is TRBV19; TRBD1 matches 8 bases. The ends lost 6 bases at V and 4 bases at J; junction bases unmatched: 10. The CDR3 runs 15 residues. Germline CDR1 and CDR2: LNHDA and SQIVND (reference sequence). CDR3 protein: CASSNLGDRLYGYTF. The CDR3 DNA sequence: TGTGCCAGTAGCAACCTCGGGGACAGGCTCTATGGCTACACCTTC.

As to this clone: The same CDR3 arises from other DNA sequences in this sample as well. The chain joins TRBV6-5 to TRBJ1-1; D gene ambiguous. CDR3 length equals 14 residues. Germline CDR1 and CDR2: MNHEY and SVGAGI. V was clipped by 2 bases and J by 1 base, with 8 bases between them. The CDR3 sequence is CASSYTTGNTEAFF. In nucleotides, the CDR3 is TGTGCCAGCAGTTACACCACTGGGAACACTGAAGCTTTCTTT.

With respect to this clone: An end of the junction differs from the germline gene, which may be a read error. The gene calls are TRBV7-9 and TRBJ2-1, with 12 bases that match TRBD1. The CDR3 is 15 residues long. Germline CDR1 is SEHNR and CDR2 is FQNEAQ (reference sequence). CDR3 nucleotides: TGTGCCAGCAGCGATACCGGGACAGGGGGCGATGAGCGGTTCTTC. As protein: CASSDTGTGGDERFF.

By share, this clone ranks as medium-sized (0.01 to 0.1%). This chain joins TRBV7-9 and TRBJ1-6; 8 bases agree with TRBD1. This CDR3 is 17 amino acids long. Per germline, CDR1 SEHNR and CDR2 FQNEAQ (reference sequence). V was clipped by 4 bases and J by 6 bases; unmatched bases: 11. CDR3 sequence reads: CASSSMDREGINSPLHF. The CDR3 DNA is TGTGCCAGCAGCTCAATGGACAGGGAGGGGATTAATTCACCCCTCCACTTT.

The chain couples TRBV18 to TRBJ2-1; 10 bases agree with TRBD1. The CDR3 is made up of 16 amino acids. Germline V lookup: CDR1 KGHSH, CDR2 LQKENI. With 5 bases clipped from V and 2 bases from J, the junction kept 6 bases outside the gene matches. Here the CDR3 reads CASSDRTGGAYNEQFF. The CDR3 DNA reads TGTGCCAGCTCAGACAGGACAGGGGGTGCCTACAATGAGCAGTTCTTC.